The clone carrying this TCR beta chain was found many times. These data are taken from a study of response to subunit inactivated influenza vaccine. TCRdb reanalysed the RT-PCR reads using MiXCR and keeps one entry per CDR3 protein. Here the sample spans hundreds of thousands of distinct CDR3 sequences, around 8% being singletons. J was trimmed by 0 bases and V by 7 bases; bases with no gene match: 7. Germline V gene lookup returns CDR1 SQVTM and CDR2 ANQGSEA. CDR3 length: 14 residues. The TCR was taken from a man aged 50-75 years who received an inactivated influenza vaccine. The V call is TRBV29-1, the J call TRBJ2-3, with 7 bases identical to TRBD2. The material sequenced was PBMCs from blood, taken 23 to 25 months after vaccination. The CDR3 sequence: CSATGGASTDTQYF. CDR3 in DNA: TGCAGCGCGACGGGGGGAGCTAGCACAGATACGCAGTATTTT.